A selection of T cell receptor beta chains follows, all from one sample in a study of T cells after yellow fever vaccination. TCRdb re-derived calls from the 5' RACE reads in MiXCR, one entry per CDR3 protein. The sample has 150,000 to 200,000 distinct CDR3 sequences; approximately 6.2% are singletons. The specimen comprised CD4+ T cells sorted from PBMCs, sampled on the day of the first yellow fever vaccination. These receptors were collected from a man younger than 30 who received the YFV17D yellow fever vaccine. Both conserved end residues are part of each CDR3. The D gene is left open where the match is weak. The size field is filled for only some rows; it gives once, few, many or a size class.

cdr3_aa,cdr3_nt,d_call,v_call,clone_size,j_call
CSAPKMGTANTEAFF,TGCAGTGCCCCCAAGATGGGGACAGCGAACACTGAAGCTTTCTTT,TRBD1,TRBV20-1,many,TRBJ1-1
CASSQGGDRRAFF,TGCGCCAGCAGCCAAGGGGGAGACAGGCGAGCTTTCTTT,.,TRBV4-1,many,TRBJ1-1
CATSRARGQTNEKLFF,TGTGCCACCAGCAGGGCGAGGGGACAGACTAATGAAAAACTGTTTTTT,TRBD1,TRBV15,.,TRBJ1-4
CASSNTVSNTEAFF,TGTGCCAGCAGCAACACCGTCTCGAACACTGAAGCTTTCTTT,.,TRBV3-1,.,TRBJ1-1
CASVERTGGGGYTF,TGTGCCAGTGTCGAGAGGACAGGGGGAGGTGGCTACACCTTC,TRBD1,TRBV12-3/TRBV12-4,many,TRBJ1-2
CASSRTSGQEKTQYF,TGCGCCAGCAGCCGGACGTCAGGTCAGGAGAAGACCCAGTACTTC,.,TRBV5-1,few,TRBJ2-5
CASSFQEGNSPLHF,TGTGCCAGCAGTTTTCAGGAGGGCAATTCACCCCTCCACTTT,.,TRBV12-3/TRBV12-4,few,TRBJ1-6
CASNGPRGGELFF,TGTGCCAGCAACGGCCCCCGTGGCGGGGAGCTGTTTTTT,.,TRBV6-2/TRBV6-3,few,TRBJ2-2
CASSVAGQYTGELFF,TGTGCCAGCAGCGTAGCGGGGCAATACACCGGGGAGCTGTTTTTT,.,TRBV9,few,TRBJ2-2
CAWRSTSGWDEQYF,TGTGCCTGGAGATCCACTAGCGGTTGGGACGAGCAGTACTTC,TRBD2,TRBV30,few,TRBJ2-7
CSASPRTRDSDTQYF,TGCAGTGCTAGCCCCAGGACTAGAGACTCAGATACGCAGTATTTT,TRBD2,TRBV20-1,few,TRBJ2-3
CASSYRDTIYNSPLHF,TGTGCCAGCAGCTACCGGGACACCATCTATAATTCACCCCTCCACTTT,.,TRBV5-5,.,TRBJ1-6
CASSSLGVAETQYF,TGTGCCAGCAGCTCATTAGGGGTAGCGGAGACCCAGTACTTC,.,TRBV11-2,few,TRBJ2-5
CASSSGQLSGELFF,TGTGCCAGCAGTTCTGGACAGCTTTCCGGGGAGCTGTTTTTT,.,TRBV7-3,few,TRBJ2-2
CASSSRRTSGGYTDTQYF,TGTGCCAGCAGCTCTAGGCGGACTAGCGGGGGGTACACAGATACGCAGTATTTT,TRBD2,TRBV11-3,many,TRBJ2-3
CASSEYKSAGNTIYF,TGTGCCAGCAGTGAATATAAGTCTGCCGGAAACACCATATATTTT,.,TRBV25-1,many,TRBJ1-3
CASSLTGGFQPQHF,TGTGCCAGCAGTTTGACAGGGGGTTTTCAGCCCCAGCATTTT,TRBD1,TRBV6-2/TRBV6-3,.,TRBJ1-5
CASSQDWNQPQHF,TGCGCCAGCAGCCAAGATTGGAATCAGCCCCAGCATTTT,.,TRBV4-3,.,TRBJ1-5
CASIRDGSYEQYF,TGTGCCAGCATTCGGGACGGCTCCTACGAGCAGTACTTC,.,TRBV6-1,.,TRBJ2-7
CASSQGGGRNTEAFF,TGCGCCAGCAGCCAAGGCGGGGGTAGGAACACTGAAGCTTTCTTT,.,TRBV4-1,many,TRBJ1-1
CARSTEAFF,TGTGCCCGTAGCACTGAAGCTTTCTTT,.,TRBV6-6,many,TRBJ1-1
CASSVPGRDTQYF,TGTGCCAGCAGTGTCCCCGGAAGGGATACGCAGTATTTT,.,TRBV25-1,.,TRBJ2-3
CASSLSLASSYNEQFF,TGTGCCAGCAGCTTATCGCTAGCGAGCTCCTACAATGAGCAGTTCTTC,.,TRBV7-9,few,TRBJ2-1
CASSLDGLLGNQYF,TGTGCCAGCAGCCTAGACGGGTTATTGGGAAACCAGTACTTC,.,TRBV7-7,many,TRBJ2-5
CASIRSPTATGANVLTF,TGTGCCAGCATAAGAAGTCCCACAGCGACTGGGGCCAACGTCCTGACTTTC,.,TRBV5-4,few,TRBJ2-6
CASSPTARRDSPLHF,TGCGCCAGCAGCCCGACAGCCCGTAGGGATTCACCCCTCCACTTT,.,TRBV5-1,many,TRBJ1-6
CASSVGLYGTGELFF,TGTGCCAGCAGCGTGGGGTTATATGGCACCGGGGAGCTGTTTTTT,.,TRBV5-6,many,TRBJ2-2
CASSSYRGANTGELFF,TGTGCCAGCAGTTCGTACAGGGGTGCGAACACCGGGGAGCTGTTTTTT,TRBD1,TRBV5-4,many,TRBJ2-2
CASSPSPIPLGAPTDTQYF,TGTGCCAGCAGCCCCAGTCCCATACCCCTCGGTGCGCCCACAGATACGCAGTATTTT,.,TRBV9,many,TRBJ2-3
CASSLGGTGAYEQYF,TGCGCCAGCAGCTTGGGGGGGACAGGCGCCTACGAGCAGTACTTC,TRBD1,TRBV5-1,many,TRBJ2-7
CASDPGQANYGYTF,TGTGCCAGCGATCCTGGACAGGCTAACTATGGCTACACCTTC,TRBD1,TRBV7-9,.,TRBJ1-2
CASSQGQYNSPLHF,TGTGCCAGCAGCCAGGGACAGTATAATTCACCCCTCCACTTT,TRBD1,TRBV12-3/TRBV12-4,.,TRBJ1-6
CASSLGGAASTDTQYF,TGCGCCAGCAGCCTGGGGGGGGCCGCTAGCACAGATACGCAGTATTTT,.,TRBV4-3,.,TRBJ2-3
CASSGARNEKLFF,TGTGCCAGCAGCGGGGCCCGAAATGAAAAACTGTTTTTT,.,TRBV14,many,TRBJ1-4
CASSHRQSNQPQHF,TGCGCCAGCAGTCATAGACAAAGCAATCAGCCCCAGCATTTT,.,TRBV23-1,.,TRBJ1-5
CASSPSGGSYNEQFF,TGTGCCAGCAGCCCTAGCGGGGGCTCCTACAATGAGCAGTTCTTC,TRBD2,TRBV3-1,many,TRBJ2-1
CASSESLNEQYF,TGTGCCAGCAGCGAAAGTCTTAACGAGCAGTACTTC,.,TRBV3-1,many,TRBJ2-7
CASSFGRGRSYEQYF,TGTGCCAGCAGCTTTGGCAGGGGGCGCTCCTACGAGCAGTACTTC,TRBD1,TRBV7-2,few,TRBJ2-7
CASSPATGSQETQYF,TGTGCCAGCTCACCGGCGACAGGGTCCCAAGAGACCCAGTACTTC,TRBD1,TRBV18,.,TRBJ2-5
CASSIWGDRAGYTF,TGTGCCAGTAGTATATGGGGCGACCGAGCTGGCTACACCTTC,.,TRBV19,.,TRBJ1-2
CSARGMGLDEQYF,TGCAGTGCTAGAGGAATGGGGCTGGACGAGCAGTACTTC,.,TRBV20-1,few,TRBJ2-7
CAISQGNYNSPLHF,TGTGCCATCAGCCAGGGTAACTACAATTCACCCCTCCACTTT,.,TRBV10-3,few,TRBJ1-6
CASSLRGLSTDTQYF,TGTGCCAGCAGTTTAAGGGGGCTGAGCACAGATACGCAGTATTTT,TRBD1,TRBV12-3/TRBV12-4,many,TRBJ2-3
CSAFDRLSNQPQHF,TGCAGTGCTTTCGACAGGTTGAGCAATCAGCCCCAGCATTTT,.,TRBV20-1,few,TRBJ1-5
CASGRSVGYEQFF,TGTGCCAGCGGGAGGTCGGTGGGGTATGAGCAGTTCTTC,.,TRBV21-1,.,TRBJ2-1